This T cell receptor beta chain came from a study of cytomegalovirus exposure and HLA in healthy donors. The PCR had 60 Vbeta and 13 Jbeta primers. Clones were sequenced by immunoSEQ multiplex PCR, and TCRdb holds only the in-frame ones, with some missing. The data contain more than 65,000 clones, approximately 74% of them seen just once; the ten biggest clones take up approximately 5.7%. The CDR3 contains 14 residues. In germline, CDR1 is GTSNPN, CDR2 SVGIG (reference sequence). The genes are TRBV30 and TRBJ2-1; 8 nucleotides agree with TRBD2. This clonotype was obtained from a woman in her 50s in good health and CMV-seropositive. The sequenced material came from PBMCs. The CDR3 bases are TGTGCTTCAAGGGGCCAGCGGGAGTGGAATGAGCAGTTCTTC. It specifies CASRGQREWNEQFF.